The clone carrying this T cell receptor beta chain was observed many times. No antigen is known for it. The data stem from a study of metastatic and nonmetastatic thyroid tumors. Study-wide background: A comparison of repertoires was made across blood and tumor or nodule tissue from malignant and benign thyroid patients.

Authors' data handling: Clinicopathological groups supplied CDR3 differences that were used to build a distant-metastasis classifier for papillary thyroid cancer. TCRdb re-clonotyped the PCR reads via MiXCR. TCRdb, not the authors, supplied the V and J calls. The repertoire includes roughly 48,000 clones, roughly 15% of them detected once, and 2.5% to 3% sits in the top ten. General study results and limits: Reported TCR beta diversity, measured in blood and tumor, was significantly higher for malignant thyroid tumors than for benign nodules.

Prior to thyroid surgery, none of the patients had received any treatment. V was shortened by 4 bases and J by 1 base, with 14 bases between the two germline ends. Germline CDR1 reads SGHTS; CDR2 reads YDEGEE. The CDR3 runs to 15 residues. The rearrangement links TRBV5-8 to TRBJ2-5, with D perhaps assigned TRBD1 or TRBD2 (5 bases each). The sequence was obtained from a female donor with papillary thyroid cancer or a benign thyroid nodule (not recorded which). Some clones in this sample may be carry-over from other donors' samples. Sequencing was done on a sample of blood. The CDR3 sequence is CASSPLTGTQETQYF. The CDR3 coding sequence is TGTGCCAGCAGCCCACTAACCGGGACCCAAGAGACCCAGTACTTC.